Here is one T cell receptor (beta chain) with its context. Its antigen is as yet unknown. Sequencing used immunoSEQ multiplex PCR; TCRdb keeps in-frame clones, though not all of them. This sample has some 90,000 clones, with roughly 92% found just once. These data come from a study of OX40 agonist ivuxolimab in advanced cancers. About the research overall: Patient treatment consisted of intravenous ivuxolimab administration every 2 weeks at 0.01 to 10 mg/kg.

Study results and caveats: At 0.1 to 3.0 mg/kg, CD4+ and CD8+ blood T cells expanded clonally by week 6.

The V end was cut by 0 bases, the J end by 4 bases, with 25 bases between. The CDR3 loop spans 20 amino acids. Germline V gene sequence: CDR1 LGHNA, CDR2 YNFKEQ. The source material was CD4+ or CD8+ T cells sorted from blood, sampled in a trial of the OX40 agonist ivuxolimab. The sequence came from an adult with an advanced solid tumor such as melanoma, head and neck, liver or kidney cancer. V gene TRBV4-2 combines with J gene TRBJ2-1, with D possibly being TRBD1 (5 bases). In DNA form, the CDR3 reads TGTGCCAGCAGCCAAGATCTTTATCCGACAGCGAGCAGTGGGTACAATGAGCAGTTCTTC. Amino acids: CASSQDLYPTASSGYNEQFF.